This T cell receptor beta chain appears in the sequencing data of a study of T cell changes during pregnancy in multiple sclerosis. CDR3 size: 16 residues. Trimming at V came to 3 bases and at J to 1 base, leaving 6 bases not matched to a gene. The V gene's germline CDR1 is MGHRA and CDR2 YSYEKL. The table came from immunoSEQ multiplex PCR; TCRdb's copy has only in-frame clones and leaves some out. The sample carries under 95,000 clones, about 94% recorded once. This receptor was obtained from a female donor in good health, enrolled as a control in a pregnancy study. The chain combines TRBV4-1 with TRBJ1-2, with 9 positions matching TRBD1. Sequenced material: peripheral blood, taken in the second trimester of pregnancy. CDR3 protein: CASSHAWTGVNYGYTF. The CDR3 coding sequence is TGCGCCAGCAGCCACGCCTGGACAGGGGTTAACTATGGCTACACCTTC.